This T cell receptor beta chain appears in the sequencing data of a study of blood T cell repertoires in COVID-19. TCRdb keeps only in-frame clones here, not all; method: immunoSEQ multiplex PCR. The sample shows under 150,000 clones, 85% of them seen only once. Trimming removed 4 bases at V and 5 bases at J, with 12 bases between. The CDR3 has 15 amino acids. The germline CDR1 and CDR2 sequences are KGHSH and LQKENI. This clone showed up just a few times. This clonotype was sampled from a human donor in a cohort sampled during active COVID-19. Sequenced material: peripheral blood. The chain couples TRBV18 to TRBJ1-6, with D perhaps matching TRBD1 (6 bases). DNA for the CDR3: TGTGCCAGCTCACAAGGACAGCATAATAATTCACCCCTCCACTTT. This translates into CASSQGQHNNSPLHF.